The 2 T cell receptor beta chains given below trace back to one sample, sequenced in a study of CD8 T cells in ankylosing spondylitis. TCRdb re-called the 5' RACE reads with MiXCR, one entry per CDR3 protein. The table records roughly 60,000 distinct CDR3 sequences, 6.2% of them present only once. Sequencing used synovial fluid, either unsorted or a sorted T cell fraction (not recorded which). The receptor set was obtained from a male donor with ankylosing spondylitis.

This clonotype has ten or more counts. This chain joins TRBV9 and TRBJ2-1, with 11 nucleotides matching TRBD2. Trimming at V came to 3 bases and at J to 1 base, leaving 6 bases not matched to a gene. CDR3 length: 17 residues. The V gene's germline CDR1 is SGDLS and CDR2 YYNGEE. CDR3 protein: CASSASLAGVSYNEQFF. Written as DNA, the CDR3 is TGTGCCAGCAGCGCGTCACTAGCGGGAGTATCCTACAATGAGCAGTTCTTC.

This clonotype showed up just a few times. The gene calls are TRBV7-2 and TRBJ1-3; the D gene is possibly TRBD1 (5 bases). This CDR3 has 17 residues. Per germline, CDR1 SGHTA and CDR2 FQGNSA. V was cut by 1 base and J by 0 bases, with 13 bases left in between. The chain's CDR3 is CASSLVGGTGSGNTIYF. In DNA form, the CDR3 reads TGTGCCAGCAGCTTAGTAGGAGGAACAGGCTCTGGAAACACCATATATTTT.